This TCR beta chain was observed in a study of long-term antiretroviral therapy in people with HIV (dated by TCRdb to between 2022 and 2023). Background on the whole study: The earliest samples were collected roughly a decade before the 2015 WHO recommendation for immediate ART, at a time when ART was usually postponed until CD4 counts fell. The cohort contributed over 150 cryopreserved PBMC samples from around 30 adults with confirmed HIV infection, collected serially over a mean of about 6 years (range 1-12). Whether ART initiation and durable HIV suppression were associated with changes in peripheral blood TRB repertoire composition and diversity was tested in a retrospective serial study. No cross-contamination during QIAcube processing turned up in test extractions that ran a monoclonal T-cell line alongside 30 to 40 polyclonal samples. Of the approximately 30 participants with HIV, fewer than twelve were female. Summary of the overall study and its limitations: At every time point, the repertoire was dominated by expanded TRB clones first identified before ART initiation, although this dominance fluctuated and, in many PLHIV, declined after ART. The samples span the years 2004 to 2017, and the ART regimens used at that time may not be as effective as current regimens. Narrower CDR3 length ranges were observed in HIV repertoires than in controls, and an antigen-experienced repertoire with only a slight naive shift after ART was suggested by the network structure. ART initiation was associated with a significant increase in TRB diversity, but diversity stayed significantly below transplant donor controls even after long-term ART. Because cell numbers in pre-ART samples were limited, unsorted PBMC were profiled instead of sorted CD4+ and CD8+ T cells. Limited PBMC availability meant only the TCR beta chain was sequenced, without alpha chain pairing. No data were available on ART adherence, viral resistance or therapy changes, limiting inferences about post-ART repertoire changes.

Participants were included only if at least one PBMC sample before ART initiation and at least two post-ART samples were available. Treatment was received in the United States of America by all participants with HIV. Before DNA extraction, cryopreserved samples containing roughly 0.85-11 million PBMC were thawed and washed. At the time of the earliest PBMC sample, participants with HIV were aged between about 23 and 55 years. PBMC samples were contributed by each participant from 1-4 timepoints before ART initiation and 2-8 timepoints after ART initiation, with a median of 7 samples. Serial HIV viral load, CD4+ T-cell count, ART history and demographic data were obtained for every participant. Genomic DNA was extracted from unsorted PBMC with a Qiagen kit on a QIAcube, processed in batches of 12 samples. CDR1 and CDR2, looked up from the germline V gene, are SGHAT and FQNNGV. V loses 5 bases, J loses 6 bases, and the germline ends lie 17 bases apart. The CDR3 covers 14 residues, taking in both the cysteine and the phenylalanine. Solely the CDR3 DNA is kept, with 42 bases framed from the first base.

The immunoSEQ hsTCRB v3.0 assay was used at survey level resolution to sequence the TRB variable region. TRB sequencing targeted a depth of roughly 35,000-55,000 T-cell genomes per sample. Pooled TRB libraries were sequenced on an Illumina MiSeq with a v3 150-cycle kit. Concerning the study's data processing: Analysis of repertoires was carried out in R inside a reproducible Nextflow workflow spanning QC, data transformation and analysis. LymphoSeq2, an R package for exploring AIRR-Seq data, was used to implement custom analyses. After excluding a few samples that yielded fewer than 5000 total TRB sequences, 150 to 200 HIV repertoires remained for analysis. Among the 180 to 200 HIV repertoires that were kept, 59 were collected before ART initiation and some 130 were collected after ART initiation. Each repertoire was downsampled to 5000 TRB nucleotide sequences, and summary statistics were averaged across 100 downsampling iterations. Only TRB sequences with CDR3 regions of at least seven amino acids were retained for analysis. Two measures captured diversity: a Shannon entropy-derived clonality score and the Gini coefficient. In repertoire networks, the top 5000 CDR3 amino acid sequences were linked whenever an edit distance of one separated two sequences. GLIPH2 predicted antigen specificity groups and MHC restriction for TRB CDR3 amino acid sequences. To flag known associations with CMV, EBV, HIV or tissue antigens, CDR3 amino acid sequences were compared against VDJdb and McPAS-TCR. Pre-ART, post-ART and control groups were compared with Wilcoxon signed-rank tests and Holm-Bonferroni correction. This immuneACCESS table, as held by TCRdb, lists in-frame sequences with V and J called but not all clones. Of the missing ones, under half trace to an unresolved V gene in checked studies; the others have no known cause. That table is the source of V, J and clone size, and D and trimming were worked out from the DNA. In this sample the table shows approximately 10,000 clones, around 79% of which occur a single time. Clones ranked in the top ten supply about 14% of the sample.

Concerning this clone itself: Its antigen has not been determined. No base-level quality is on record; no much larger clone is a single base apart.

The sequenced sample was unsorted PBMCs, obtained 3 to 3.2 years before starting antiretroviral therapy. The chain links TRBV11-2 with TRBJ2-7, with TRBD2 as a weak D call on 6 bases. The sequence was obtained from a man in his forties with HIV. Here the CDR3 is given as CASSLMSGVGEQYF. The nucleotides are TGTGCCAGCAGCCTGATGTCGGGAGTAGGCGAGCAGTACTTC.